A single sample gave rise to the 4 T cell receptor beta chains below, sequenced in a study of blood T cells in healthy people across ages. Then a second PCR, running about 7 to 11 cycles, was carried out with a sample-barcoded 5' primer and a J-beta primer mix. In TCRdb, the 5' RACE reads were re-called with MiXCR into one record per CDR3 protein. The table has approximately 1.5 million distinct CDR3 sequences, 30% to 35% seen once. The sample comprised blood. The receptor source for this set is a woman aged 25 to 45 in good health.

The rearrangement joins TRBV10-3 to TRBJ2-7; D gene unclear. V lost 6 bases and J lost 0, with 12 bases in between. Germline assignment: CDR1 ENHRY and CDR2 SYGVKD. The CDR3 sequence is 14 residues long. As DNA, the CDR3 is TGTGCCATCAGGTCCACCGGATTCTCCTACGAGCAGTACTTC. It is translated as CAIRSTGFSYEQYF.

This CDR3 is CASAWDRASCEQYF. In DNA form, the CDR3 reads TGTGCCAGCGCATGGGACAGGGCGTCTTGCGAGCAGTACTTC. The V and J genes are TRBV27 and TRBJ2-5; 9 nucleotides align to TRBD1. Matching the DNA end better, TRBJ2-7 makes the J call doubtful. Germline CDR1 reads MNHEY; CDR2 reads SMNVEV (reference sequence). The CDR3 has 14 residues.

This clonotype has just a few counts. The chain combines TRBV5-5 with TRBJ2-3; 9 bases match TRBD2. The CDR3 runs to 16 residues. Trimming cost V 4 bases and J 5 bases; bases outside gene matches: 11. Germline CDR1 and CDR2: SGHKS and YYEKEE (reference sequence). The CDR3 loop reads CASSAAIAGVQDTQYF. The CDR3 region has the DNA TGTGCCAGCAGCGCCGCTATAGCGGGAGTTCAAGATACGCAGTATTTT.

The chain recombines TRBV9 with TRBJ2-1; D may match TRBD1 or TRBD2 (5 bases each). Germline CDR1 SGDLS, CDR2 YYNGEE. This CDR3 comprises 15 residues. V lost 0 bases, J lost 6 bases, and 13 bases lay in between. The chain's CDR3 is CASSVGDGVVNEQFF. CDR3 bases: TGTGCCAGCAGCGTAGGGGACGGGGTCGTCAATGAGCAGTTCTTC.